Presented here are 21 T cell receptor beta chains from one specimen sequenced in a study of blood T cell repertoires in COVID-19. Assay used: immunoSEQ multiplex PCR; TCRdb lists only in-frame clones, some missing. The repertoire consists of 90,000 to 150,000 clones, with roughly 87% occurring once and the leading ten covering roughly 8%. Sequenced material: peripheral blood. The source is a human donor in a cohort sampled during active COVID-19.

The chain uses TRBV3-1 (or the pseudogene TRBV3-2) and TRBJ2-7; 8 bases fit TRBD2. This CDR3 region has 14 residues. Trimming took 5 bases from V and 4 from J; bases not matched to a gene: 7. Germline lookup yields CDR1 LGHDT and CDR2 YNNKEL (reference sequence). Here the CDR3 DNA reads TGTGCCAGCAGCACGAGCGGGAGAGGTTACGAGCAGTACTTC. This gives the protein CASSTSGRGYEQYF.

CDR3 sequence (DNA): TGTGCCAGTAGTAATTCGGGGGAAGCCCCCTATGGCTACACCTTC. Amino acids: CASSNSGEAPYGYTF. V is TRBV19 and J is TRBJ1-2; D is possibly TRBD1 (5 bases). V was pared by 4 bases and J by 4 bases, with 16 bases between. Germline V gene sequence: CDR1 LNHDA, CDR2 SQIVND (reference sequence). This CDR3 contains 15 residues.

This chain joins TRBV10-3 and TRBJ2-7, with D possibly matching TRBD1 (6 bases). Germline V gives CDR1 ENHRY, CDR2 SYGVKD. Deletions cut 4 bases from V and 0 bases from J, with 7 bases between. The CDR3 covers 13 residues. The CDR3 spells CAISGQVSYEQYF. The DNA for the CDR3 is TGTGCCATCAGTGGACAGGTCTCCTACGAGCAGTACTTC.

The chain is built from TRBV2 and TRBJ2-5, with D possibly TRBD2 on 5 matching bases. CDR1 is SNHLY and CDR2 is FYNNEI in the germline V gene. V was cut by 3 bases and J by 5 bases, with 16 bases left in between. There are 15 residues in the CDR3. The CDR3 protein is CASSDTLVTYETQYF. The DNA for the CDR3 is TGTGCCAGCAGTGACACACTAGTTACCTACGAGACCCAGTACTTC.

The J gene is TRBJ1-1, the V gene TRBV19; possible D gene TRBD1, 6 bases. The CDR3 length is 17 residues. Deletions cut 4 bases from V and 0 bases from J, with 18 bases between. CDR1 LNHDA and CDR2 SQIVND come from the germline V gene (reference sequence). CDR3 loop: CASSTRETGRMNTEAFF. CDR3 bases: TGTGCCAGTAGTACAAGGGAAACAGGGCGAATGAACACTGAAGCTTTCTTT.

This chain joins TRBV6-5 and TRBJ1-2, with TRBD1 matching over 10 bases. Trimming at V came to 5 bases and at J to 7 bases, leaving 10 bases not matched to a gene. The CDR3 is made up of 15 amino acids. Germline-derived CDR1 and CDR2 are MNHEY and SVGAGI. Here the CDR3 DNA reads TGTGCCAGCAGTATCGACAGGGGGCGCTTCGTTGGCTACACCTTC. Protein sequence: CASSIDRGRFVGYTF.

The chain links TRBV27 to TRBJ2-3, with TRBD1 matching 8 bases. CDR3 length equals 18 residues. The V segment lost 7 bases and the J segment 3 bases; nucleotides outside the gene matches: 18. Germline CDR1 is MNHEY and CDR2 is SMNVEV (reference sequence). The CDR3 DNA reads TGTGCCAGCATGGCGAGGTATCCGGGACAGGATGTAACAGATACGCAGTATTTT. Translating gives CASMARYPGQDVTDTQYF.

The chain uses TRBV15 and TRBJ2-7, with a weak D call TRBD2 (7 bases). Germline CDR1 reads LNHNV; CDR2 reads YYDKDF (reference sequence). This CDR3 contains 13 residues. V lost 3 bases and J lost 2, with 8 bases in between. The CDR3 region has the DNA TGTGCCACCAGCAGCGGGGGGCCCTACGAGCAGTACTTC. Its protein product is CATSSGGPYEQYF. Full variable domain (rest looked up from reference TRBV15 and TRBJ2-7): DAMVIQNPRYQVTQFGKPVTLSCSQTLNHNVMYWYQQKSSQAPKLLFHYYDKDFNNEADTPDNFQSRRPNTSFCFLDIRSPGLGDTAMYLCATSSGGPYEQYFGPGTRLTVT.

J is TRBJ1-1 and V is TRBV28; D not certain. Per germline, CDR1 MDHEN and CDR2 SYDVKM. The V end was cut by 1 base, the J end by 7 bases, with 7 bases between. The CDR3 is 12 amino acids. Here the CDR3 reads CASSLFSREAFF. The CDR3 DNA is TGTGCCAGCAGTTTATTTTCCCGTGAAGCTTTCTTT.

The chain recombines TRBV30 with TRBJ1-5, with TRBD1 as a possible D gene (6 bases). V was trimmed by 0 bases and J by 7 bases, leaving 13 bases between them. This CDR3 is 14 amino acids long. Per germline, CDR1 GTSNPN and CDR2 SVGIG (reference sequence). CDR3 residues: CAWSVMTGGQPQHF. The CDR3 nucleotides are TGTGCCTGGAGTGTGATGACAGGTGGCCAGCCCCAGCATTTT.

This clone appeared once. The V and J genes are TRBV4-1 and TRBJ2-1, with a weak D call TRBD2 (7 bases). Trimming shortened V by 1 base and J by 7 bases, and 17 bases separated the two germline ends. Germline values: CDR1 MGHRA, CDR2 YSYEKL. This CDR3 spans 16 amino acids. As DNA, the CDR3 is TGCGCCAGCAGCCAAGGTCCGGGGGGCGTCGAGAATGAGCAGTTCTTC. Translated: CASSQGPGGVENEQFF.

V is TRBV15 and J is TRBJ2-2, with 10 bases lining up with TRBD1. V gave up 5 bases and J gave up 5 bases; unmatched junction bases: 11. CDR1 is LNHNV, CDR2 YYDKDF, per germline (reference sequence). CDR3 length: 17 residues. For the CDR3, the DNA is TGTGCCACCAGCTTGCCCCTCCGGGACAGGGGAACCGGGGAGCTGTTTTTT. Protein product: CATSLPLRDRGTGELFF.

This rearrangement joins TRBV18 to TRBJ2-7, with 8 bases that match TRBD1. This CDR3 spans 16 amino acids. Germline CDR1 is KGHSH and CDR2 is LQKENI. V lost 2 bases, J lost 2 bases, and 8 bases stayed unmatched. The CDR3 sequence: CASSPSRDRTPYEQYF. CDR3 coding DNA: TGTGCCAGCTCACCATCCCGGGACAGGACTCCCTACGAGCAGTACTTC. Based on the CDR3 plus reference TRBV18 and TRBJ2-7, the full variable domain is NAGVMQNPRHLVRRRGQEARLRCSPMKGHSHVYWYRQLPEEGLKFMVYLQKENIIDESGMPKERFSAEFPKEGPSILRIQQVVRGDSAAYFCASSPSRDRTPYEQYFGPGTRLTVT.

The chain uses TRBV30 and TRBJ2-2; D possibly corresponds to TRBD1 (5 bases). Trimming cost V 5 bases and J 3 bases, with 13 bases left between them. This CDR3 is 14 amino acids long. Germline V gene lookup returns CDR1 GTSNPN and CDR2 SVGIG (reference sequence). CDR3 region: CAWEDTDDTGELFF. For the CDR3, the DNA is TGTGCCTGGGAGGACACCGATGACACCGGGGAGCTGTTTTTT.

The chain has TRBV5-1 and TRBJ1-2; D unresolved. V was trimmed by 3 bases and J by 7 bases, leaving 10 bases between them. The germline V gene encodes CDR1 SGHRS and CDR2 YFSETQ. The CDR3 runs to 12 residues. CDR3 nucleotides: TGCGCCAGCAGCTCGACTTTGAGTGGCTACACCTTC. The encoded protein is CASSSTLSGYTF.

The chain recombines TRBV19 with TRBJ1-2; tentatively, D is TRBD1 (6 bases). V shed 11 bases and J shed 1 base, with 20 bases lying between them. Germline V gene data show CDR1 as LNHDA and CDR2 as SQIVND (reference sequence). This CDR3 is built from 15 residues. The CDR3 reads CAGRRTDSLNYGYTF. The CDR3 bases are TGTGCCGGACGTCGGACAGACTCTCTTAACTATGGCTACACCTTC.

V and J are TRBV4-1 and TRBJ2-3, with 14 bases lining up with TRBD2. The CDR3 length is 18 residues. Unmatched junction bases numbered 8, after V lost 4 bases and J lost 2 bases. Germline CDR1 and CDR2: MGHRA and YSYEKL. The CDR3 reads CASSPRLAGGLSTDTQYF. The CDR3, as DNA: TGCGCCAGCAGCCCCAGACTAGCGGGAGGGCTCTCCACAGATACGCAGTATTTT.

As DNA, the CDR3 is TGTGCCAGCAGCAGAGAACGGGGTTACAATGAGCAGTTCTTC. Its protein is CASSRERGYNEQFF. This rearrangement joins TRBV7-2 to TRBJ2-1; possible D gene TRBD2, 5 bases. The CDR3 has 14 amino acids. V lost 5 bases and J 4 bases, leaving 12 bases between the germline ends. Germline loops: CDR1 SGHTA, CDR2 FQGNSA.

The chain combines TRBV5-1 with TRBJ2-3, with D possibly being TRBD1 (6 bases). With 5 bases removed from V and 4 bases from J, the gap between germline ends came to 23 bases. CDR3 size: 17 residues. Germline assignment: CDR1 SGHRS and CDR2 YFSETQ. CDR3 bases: TGCGCCAGCAGATCCCGACAGGCCCCACAACGGGCAGATACGCAGTATTTT. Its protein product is CASRSRQAPQRADTQYF.

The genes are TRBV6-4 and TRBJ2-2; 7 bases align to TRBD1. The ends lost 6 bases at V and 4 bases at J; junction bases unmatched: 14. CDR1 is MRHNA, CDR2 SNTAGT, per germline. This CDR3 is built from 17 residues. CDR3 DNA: TGTGCCAGCAGACCCCTAGGGGGCCCAGCCGGCACCGGGGAGCTGTTTTTT. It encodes CASRPLGGPAGTGELFF.

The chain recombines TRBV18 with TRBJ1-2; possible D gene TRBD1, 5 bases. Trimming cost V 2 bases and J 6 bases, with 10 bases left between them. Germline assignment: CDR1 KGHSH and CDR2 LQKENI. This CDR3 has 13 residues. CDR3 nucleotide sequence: TGTGCCAGCTCACCAGGCGTAGGGGATGGCTACACCTTC. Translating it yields CASSPGVGDGYTF.